The 30 T cell receptor beta chains in this list originate from one sample, sequenced in a study of shared clonotypes between healthy human individuals. The table came from immunoSEQ multiplex PCR; TCRdb's copy has only in-frame clones and leaves some out. The sample records some 2,500,000 clones, 92% being singletons. Sequencing was done on a sample of naive CD4+ T cells from PBMCs. As to subset: CD45RA+ positively selected. All receptors derive from a man aged 18 to 30 in good health. Some clones in this sample may be carry-over from other donors' samples.

V and J are TRBV5-8 and TRBJ1-5; possible D gene TRBD1, 6 bases. This CDR3 region has 15 residues. In germline, CDR1 is SGHTS, CDR2 YDEGEE. V was shortened by 4 bases and J by 0 bases, with 11 bases between the two germline ends. CDR3 loop: CASSAQGYSNQPQHF. CDR3 nucleotide sequence: TGTGCCAGCAGCGCTCAGGGGTATAGCAATCAGCCCCAGCATTTT.

In regard to this clone: This same CDR3 is encoded by further DNA sequences in the sample. The chain recombines TRBV7-9 with TRBJ2-7; 7 nucleotides align to TRBD1. The CDR3 contains 12 residues. J gave up 4 bases and V 5 bases, and 2 bases lay outside the gene matches. Looked up from germline, CDR1 is SEHNR and CDR2 is FQNEAQ (reference sequence). CDR3 DNA sequence: TGTGCCAGCAGCCTACAGGGGTACGAGCAGTACTTC. This encodes CASSLQGYEQYF.

The chain's CDR3 is CASSYSDGLSGNTIYF. The DNA of the CDR3 is TGTGCCAGCAGCTACTCGGACGGGCTCTCTGGAAACACCATATATTTT. V and J are TRBV11-1 and TRBJ1-3, with D uncertain. Germline V CDR1 and CDR2: SGHAT, FQDESV (reference sequence). The CDR3 runs 16 residues. Trimming took 4 bases from V and 0 from J, leaving 13 bases between them. Variable domain in full (rest from reference TRBV11-1 and TRBJ1-3): EAEVAQSPRYKITEKSQAVAFWCDPISGHATLYWYRQILGQGPELLVQFQDESVVDDSQLPKDRFSAERLKGVDSTLKIQPAELGDSAMYLCASSYSDGLSGNTIYFGEGSWLTVV.

V usage is TRBV5-1 and J usage is TRBJ2-1, with 8 bases identical to TRBD2. The CDR3 covers 16 residues. V lost 3 bases, J lost 6 bases, and 11 bases stayed unmatched. From germline, CDR1 is SGHRS and CDR2 YFSETQ. The CDR3 is CASSSHSGKGLNEQFF. In nucleotides, the CDR3 is TGCGCCAGCAGCTCGCATAGCGGGAAGGGTCTCAATGAGCAGTTCTTC.

The CDR3 sequence: CAWSLTTEGQYF. The CDR3, as DNA: TGTGCCTGGAGTCTCACGACAGAGGGCCAGTACTTC. The gene calls are TRBV30 and TRBJ2-5; D is possibly TRBD1 or TRBD2 (5 bases each). There are 12 residues in the CDR3. Germline V gives CDR1 GTSNPN, CDR2 SVGIG (reference sequence). The germline V and J ends were trimmed by 2 bases and 10 bases, with 14 bases remaining between them.

The CDR3 is CASRHPQGRNEKLFF. The CDR3 coding sequence is TGTGCCAGCAGGCACCCTCAGGGGAGGAATGAAAAACTGTTTTTT. The rearrangement joins TRBV6-6 to TRBJ1-4; a possible D gene is TRBD1 (6 bases). The CDR3 has 15 residues. The germline CDR1 and CDR2 sequences are MNHNY and SVGAGI (reference sequence). Trimming removed 6 bases from V and 5 bases from J, with 16 bases in between.

The chain uses TRBV5-4 and TRBJ2-7; TRBD2 aligns across 7 bases. V dropped 9 bases and J dropped 7; count of bases not matched to a gene: 22. Germline loops: CDR1 SGHNT, CDR2 YYREEE (reference sequence). The CDR3 runs 16 residues. CDR3 sequence reads: CATRLGSGGPDREQYF. For the CDR3, the DNA is TGTGCCACCCGGCTGGGGTCGGGAGGTCCGGATCGGGAGCAGTACTTC. Complete variable domain (other parts from reference TRBV5-4 and TRBJ2-7): ETGVTQSPTHLIKTRGQQVTLRCSSQSGHNTVSWYQQALGQGPQFIFQYYREEENGRGNFPPRFSGLQFPNYSSELNVNALELDDSALYLCATRLGSGGPDREQYFGPGTRLTVT.

This clone was seen once. The chain carries TRBV27 and TRBJ2-7; 8 bases are a match to TRBD2. Germline loops: CDR1 MNHEY, CDR2 SMNVEV (reference sequence). V dropped 6 bases and J dropped 2; count of bases not matched to a gene: 3. This CDR3 has 13 amino acids. Here the CDR3 reads CASRREVPYEQYF. CDR3 nucleotides: TGTGCCAGCAGGCGGGAGGTGCCCTACGAGCAGTACTTC.

The genes are TRBV28 and TRBJ2-2; D perhaps matches TRBD2 (6 bases). V gave up 11 bases and J gave up 0 bases, with 10 bases separating them. The CDR3 has 13 residues. Germline V gene sequence: CDR1 MDHEN, CDR2 SYDVKM. The chain's CDR3 is CAVAATNTGELFF. The CDR3 bases are TGTGCCGTAGCGGCTACGAACACCGGGGAGCTGTTTTTT.

This chain joins TRBV6-6 and TRBJ2-7; 7 bases match TRBD1. V gave up 5 bases and J gave up 2 bases; unmatched junction bases: 3. The V gene's germline CDR1 is MNHNY and CDR2 SVGAGI (reference sequence). This CDR3 comprises 13 residues. CDR3 nucleotides: TGTGCCAGCAGTCGGGACAGCGCCTACGAGCAGTACTTC. It translates to CASSRDSAYEQYF.

Of note for this clone: The identical CDR3 is also encoded by other nucleotide sequences in the sample. The chain employs TRBV27 and TRBJ1-2; D unclear. Germline loops: CDR1 MNHEY, CDR2 SMNVEV (reference sequence). With 5 bases removed from V and 5 bases from J, the gap between germline ends came to 9 bases. There are 12 residues in the CDR3. The CDR3 DNA sequence: TGTGCCAGCAGTCCTACCGGTTATGGCTACACCTTC. It codes for CASSPTGYGYTF.

This chain joins TRBV2 and TRBJ2-7; TRBD2 aligns across 12 bases. CDR1 and CDR2 (germline): SNHLY, FYNNEI. The CDR3 is 15 residues long. J was trimmed by 0 bases and V by 5 bases; bases with no gene match: 2. The DNA for the CDR3 is TGTGCCAGCAGTAGACTAGCGGGAGACTCCTACGAGCAGTACTTC. Translation gives CASSRLAGDSYEQYF.

V gene TRBV27 combines with J gene TRBJ2-1; D gene ambiguous. The CDR3 covers 15 residues. The germline CDR1 and CDR2 sequences are MNHEY and SMNVEV (reference sequence). Trimming removed 2 bases at V and 0 bases at J, with 8 bases between. CDR3 in DNA: TGTGCCAGCAGTTTAAGTCCTTACTCCTACAATGAGCAGTTCTTC. Translating it yields CASSLSPYSYNEQFF.

The rearrangement uses TRBV5-1 and TRBJ2-5; D is perhaps TRBD2 (6 bases). CDR3 length equals 13 residues. V was shortened by 2 bases and J by 7 bases, with 12 bases between the two germline ends. From germline, CDR1 is SGHRS and CDR2 YFSETQ. The CDR3 DNA follows: TGCGCCAGCAGCTTCGGGACTCTGGGGACCCAGTACTTC. It codes for CASSFGTLGTQYF.

V and J are TRBV28 and TRBJ2-1; a weak D match, TRBD2 (6 bases). The CDR3 extends over 20 amino acids. Germline CDR1 is MDHEN and CDR2 is SYDVKM. V was clipped by 4 bases and J by 5 bases, with 30 bases between them. In DNA, the CDR3 is TGTGCCAGCAGTTCGCGGTCCGGGGATGGCGGGAAGTGGGTTAACAATGAGCAGTTCTTC. Translation gives CASSSRSGDGGKWVNNEQFF.

V usage is TRBV28 and J usage is TRBJ1-2; a weak D match, TRBD1 (5 bases). The V gene's germline CDR1 is MDHEN and CDR2 SYDVKM. The CDR3 covers 13 residues. V lost 6 bases and J 8 bases, leaving 16 bases between the germline ends. CDR3 sequence (DNA): TGTGCCAGCAGACGGGACGGTCAATCAGGCTACACCTTC. This codes for CASRRDGQSGYTF.

In the case of this clone: Other DNA sequences in the same sample also yield this CDR3. The J gene is TRBJ1-1, the V gene TRBV7-9; possible D gene TRBD1, 6 bases. V shed 5 bases and J shed 2 bases, with 9 bases lying between them. The CDR3 is made up of 13 amino acids. Germline lookup yields CDR1 SEHNR and CDR2 FQNEAQ (reference sequence). The DNA of the CDR3 is TGTGCCAGCAGCCTGGACAGAAACACTGAAGCTTTCTTT. This gives the protein CASSLDRNTEAFF.

The rearrangement joins TRBV5-1 to TRBJ1-1; no reliable D call. The CDR3 is made up of 16 amino acids. Germline CDR1 SGHRS, CDR2 YFSETQ. The V end lost 3 bases, the J end lost 0 bases, and 15 bases lay between the germline ends. The CDR3 DNA sequence: TGCGCCAGCAGCTCTATTCCCGAAATTATGAACACTGAAGCTTTCTTT. Translating it yields CASSSIPEIMNTEAFF.

CDR3 DNA sequence: TGCAGCGTCGGGGACAGGTGGGGTAGTGCGCCCCAGCATTTT. It translates to CSVGDRWGSAPQHF. This chain uses TRBV29-1 with TRBJ1-5, with TRBD1 identical over 8 bases. The J segment lost 9 bases and the V segment lost 6 bases, leaving 13 bases of the junction unmatched. Germline assignment: CDR1 SQVTM and CDR2 ANQGSEA. This CDR3 comprises 14 residues.

This chain uses TRBV7-3 with TRBJ2-2, with a tentative D call TRBD1 (5 bases). The length of the CDR3 is 14 residues. CDR1 and CDR2 from the germline V gene are SGHTA and FQGTGA. V was shortened by 2 bases and J by 2 bases, with 6 bases between the two germline ends. Written as DNA, the CDR3 is TGTGCCAGCAGCTTAGACAGTAACACCGGGGAGCTGTTTTTT. It encodes CASSLDSNTGELFF.

Of note for this clone: Distinct nucleotide sequences in the sample also encode this CDR3. CDR3 DNA: TGTGCCAGCAGTTTACTCCGGGGCCAAGAGACCCAGTACTTC. Protein: CASSLLRGQETQYF. The gene calls are TRBV28 and TRBJ2-5, with TRBD2 as a possible D gene (5 bases). Deletions cut 2 bases from V and 1 base from J, with 8 bases between. The CDR3 has 14 amino acids. The germline V gene has CDR1 MDHEN and CDR2 SYDVKM.

This chain joins TRBV6-1 and TRBJ2-7; D uncertain. CDR1 is MNHNS and CDR2 is SASEGT in the germline V gene. The CDR3 has 12 amino acids. Trimming shortened V by 5 bases and J by 4 bases, and 9 bases separated the two germline ends. The CDR3 coding sequence is TGTGCCAGCAGTCCTACGATGTACGAGCAGTACTTC. As protein: CASSPTMYEQYF.

This clone was observed a handful of times. J is TRBJ1-5 and V is TRBV28; no reliable D call. The CDR3 is made up of 12 amino acids. Per germline, CDR1 MDHEN and CDR2 SYDVKM. Trimming shortened V by 5 bases and J by 7 bases, and 9 bases separated the two germline ends. Here the CDR3 reads CASSDPGQPQHF. The CDR3 bases are TGTGCCAGCAGTGACCCCGGGCAGCCCCAGCATTTT. Full variable domain (outside the CDR3, taken from reference TRBV28 and TRBJ1-5): DVKVTQSSRYLVKRTGEKVFLECVQDMDHENMFWYRQDPGLGLRLIYFSYDVKMKEKGDIPEGYSVSREKKERFSLILESASTNQTSMYLCASSDPGQPQHFGDGTRLSIL.

This chain's CDR3 is CASGPGQPGPNEQFF. In DNA form, the CDR3 reads TGTGCTAGTGGTCCGGGACAGCCTGGGCCCAATGAGCAGTTCTTC. The chain recombines TRBV12-5 with TRBJ2-1, with 7 nucleotides matching TRBD1. Germline CDR1 is LGHNT and CDR2 is FRNRAP. The CDR3 consists of 15 residues. V was pared by 5 bases and J by 6 bases, with 10 bases of the junction left unmatched. Full variable domain (missing parts from reference TRBV12-5 and TRBJ2-1): DARVTQTPRHKVTEMGQEVTMRCQPILGHNTVFWYRQTMMQGLELLAYFRNRAPLDDSGMPKDRFSAEMPDATLATLKIQPSEPRDSAVYFCASGPGQPGPNEQFFGPGTRLTVL.

This sequence joins TRBV6-1 and TRBJ1-4; D ambiguous. CDR1 is MNHNS and CDR2 is SASEGT in the germline V gene. The CDR3 has 14 residues. V lost 6 bases and J lost 8, with 16 bases in between. The CDR3 coding sequence is TGTGCCAGCAGACTATCCCACGGAGGAGAAAAACTGTTTTTT. It yields the protein CASRLSHGGEKLFF.

This chain joins TRBV18 and TRBJ1-1; no clear D gene. The CDR3 runs 15 residues. V dropped 4 bases and J dropped 1 base, with 13 bases sitting between them. CDR1 and CDR2 (germline): KGHSH, LQKENI. In DNA, the CDR3 is TGTGCCAGCTCACAATTATCGGACGGGAACACTGAAGCTTTCTTT. Its translation is CASSQLSDGNTEAFF.

This clone was detected only a few times. The chain combines TRBV5-1 with TRBJ1-1, with a possible D match to TRBD1 (5 bases). Trimming shortened V by 5 bases and J by 1 base, and 9 bases separated the two germline ends. The germline V gene has CDR1 SGHRS and CDR2 YFSETQ. The CDR3 is made up of 13 amino acids. CDR3 loop: CASREQANTEAFF. The CDR3 nucleotides read TGCGCCAGCAGAGAACAGGCGAACACTGAAGCTTTCTTT.

CDR3 DNA: TGTGCCAGCAGCAAACAGGGTAGCGGGACTGAAGCTTTCTTT. Its translation: CASSKQGSGTEAFF. The chain employs TRBV27 and TRBJ1-1, with a weak D call TRBD1 (6 bases). The CDR3 totals 14 residues. Trimming stripped 6 bases from V and 5 bases from J, with 16 bases between. Germline lookup yields CDR1 MNHEY and CDR2 SMNVEV (reference sequence).

V and J are TRBV6-5 and TRBJ2-1; the match to TRBD2 covers 13 bases. This CDR3 has 14 amino acids. Germline loops: CDR1 MNHEY, CDR2 SVGAGI. The J segment lost 12 bases and the V segment lost 4 bases, leaving 6 bases of the junction unmatched. CDR3 coding DNA: TGTGCCAGCAGTTCCGGACTAGCGGGAGTGGGGCAGTTCTTC. Protein product: CASSSGLAGVGQFF.

The rearrangement uses TRBV11-2 and TRBJ1-2; possible D gene TRBD1, 5 bases. The CDR3 totals 14 residues. Germline CDR1 and CDR2: SGHAT and FQNNGV. Trimming cost V 1 base and J 7 bases, with 13 bases left between them. CDR3 protein: CASSLGRAWGGYTF. The CDR3 nucleotides are TGTGCCAGCAGCTTAGGCAGGGCCTGGGGTGGCTACACCTTC.